This T cell receptor (beta chain) is drawn from a study of spatial heterogeneity in lung cancer. Study in general: Matched bulk RNA-seq provided a T cell module score, and TCR transcript counts in tumor regions correlated strongly with it.

Ten or more counts support this clonotype. Its antigen is undetermined. CDR1 and CDR2 from the germline V gene are SGHVS and FNYEAQ. This CDR3 is built from 20 residues. V lost 5 bases, J lost 3 bases, and 16 bases stayed unmatched. Time point specified: sample taken at primary tumor resection. Unsorted whole RNA of tumor, nontumor lung or frozen PBMC was sequenced. Whole-study results and caveats: Tracking of tumor mutation counts was seen in expanded intratumoral alpha and beta TCR counts.

Every TCR cDNA molecule bore a unique molecular identifier. TCRdb recomputed calls from the 5' RACE reads with MiXCR, one row per CDR3 protein. The sample includes roughly 5,000 distinct CDR3 sequences, around 7.7% of them seen just once. The material sequenced was lung tumor tissue, taken at surgery. The V gene is TRBV7-6, the J gene TRBJ2-3; 14 bases line up with TRBD2. This sequence originates from a female donor with early-stage non-small cell lung cancer. This CDR3 is CASSPLGLGLAGAGTDTQYF. The CDR3 nucleotides read TGTGCCAGCAGCCCGCTCGGCCTGGGACTAGCGGGAGCTGGTACAGATACGCAGTATTTT.